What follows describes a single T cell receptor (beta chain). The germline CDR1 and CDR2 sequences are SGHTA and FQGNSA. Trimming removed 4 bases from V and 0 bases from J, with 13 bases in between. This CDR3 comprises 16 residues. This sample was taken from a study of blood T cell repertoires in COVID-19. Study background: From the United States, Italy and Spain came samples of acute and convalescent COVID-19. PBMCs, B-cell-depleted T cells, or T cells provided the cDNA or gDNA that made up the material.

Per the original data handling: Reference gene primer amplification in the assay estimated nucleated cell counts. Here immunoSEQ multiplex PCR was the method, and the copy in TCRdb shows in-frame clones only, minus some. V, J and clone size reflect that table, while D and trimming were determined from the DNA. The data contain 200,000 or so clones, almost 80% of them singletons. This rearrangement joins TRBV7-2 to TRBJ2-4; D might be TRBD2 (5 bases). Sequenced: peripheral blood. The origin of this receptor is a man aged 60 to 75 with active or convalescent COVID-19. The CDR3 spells CASSSSGLVAKNIQYF. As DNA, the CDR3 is TGTGCCAGCAGCTCAAGCGGTCTCGTAGCCAAAAACATTCAGTACTTC.